This T cell receptor (beta chain) appears in the sequencing data of a study of early T cells in non-severe SARS-CoV-2 infection. Study background: Alpha and beta chains were unpaired, from unsorted whole-blood bulk RNA.

Each CDR3 protein gets one entry after TCRdb re-called the 5' RACE reads with MiXCR. The repertoire holds over 35,000 distinct CDR3 sequences, roughly 11% seen once, with about a tenth in the top ten. There are many counts of this clonotype. The ends lost 10 bases at V and 2 bases at J; junction bases unmatched: 6. The CDR3 is 14 residues long. This receptor was identified in an adult who was a healthcare worker with PCR-confirmed SARS-CoV-2 infection or an uninfected control (not recorded which). Sequenced: whole blood. The V gene is TRBV12-3 or TRBV12-4, the J gene TRBJ2-2; TRBD2 matches 8 bases. CDR3 loop: CATWTSPNTGELFF. DNA for the CDR3: TGTGCCACCTGGACTAGCCCTAACACCGGGGAGCTGTTTTTT.